This entry describes one T cell receptor (beta chain). These data come from a study of CD4 and CD8 cells across lung adenocarcinoma regions. Via MiXCR, TCRdb re-called the PCR reads, giving one row per CDR3 protein. The sample has 5,000 to 6,000 distinct CDR3 sequences; around 46% are singletons. The V and J ends lost 8 bases and 12 bases respectively, with 21 bases between them. Germline lookup yields CDR1 MGHDK and CDR2 SYGVNS. The CDR3 contains 13 residues. The sequence was obtained from a male donor with lung adenocarcinoma. The CD4 and CD8 labels of this study may be unreliable. The chain joins TRBV25-1 to TRBJ2-3; D call uncertain. Sequenced: CD4+ T cells from the margin of a lung tumor. The CDR3 region has the DNA TGTGCCAGCGGTATAAGAGCCACAAACATTCAGTATTTT. It codes for CASGIRATNIQYF.